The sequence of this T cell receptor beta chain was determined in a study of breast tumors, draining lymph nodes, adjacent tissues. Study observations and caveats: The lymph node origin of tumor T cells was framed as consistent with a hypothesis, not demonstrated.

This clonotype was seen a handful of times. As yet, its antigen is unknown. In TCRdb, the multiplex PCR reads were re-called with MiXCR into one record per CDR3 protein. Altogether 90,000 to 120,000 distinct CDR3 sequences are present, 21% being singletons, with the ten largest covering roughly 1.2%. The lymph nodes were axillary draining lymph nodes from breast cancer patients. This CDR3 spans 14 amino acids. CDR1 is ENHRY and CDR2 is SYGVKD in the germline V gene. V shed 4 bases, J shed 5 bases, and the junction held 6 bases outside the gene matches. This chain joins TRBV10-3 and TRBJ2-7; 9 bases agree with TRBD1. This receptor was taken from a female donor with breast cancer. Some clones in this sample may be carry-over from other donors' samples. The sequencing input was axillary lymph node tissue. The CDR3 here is CAISAGQGRDEQYF. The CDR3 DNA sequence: TGTGCCATCAGTGCCGGACAGGGGAGGGACGAGCAGTACTTC.